The entry below describes one T cell receptor beta chain. As yet, its antigen is unknown. The sample comes from a study of T cell responses to AZD1222 COVID-19 vaccine. This CDR3 spans 11 amino acids. Per the germline V gene, CDR1 is MNHNY and CDR2 is SVGAGI (reference sequence). V lost 5 bases and J lost 6, with 5 bases in between. Second-dose recipients at about 4 or about 12 weeks were treated as one pooled group. The protocol was immunoSEQ multiplex PCR, while the TCRdb copy is restricted to in-frame clones and leaves out a portion. The sample carries over 120,000 clones, 86% recorded once. Findings and caveats of the study: Nearly half of spike-specific TCRs reportedly go after variant regions that carry no mutations. With two AZD1222 doses given, Spike-specific TCR breadth and depth both rose. White British ancestry dominated among donors, who included more females, and clonal diversity was possibly underestimated.

This receptor was taken from an adult who received the AZD1222 COVID-19 vaccine. The starting material was peripheral blood, obtained 28 days after the second AZD1222 dose. The chain has TRBV6-6 and TRBJ2-1; tentatively, D is TRBD2 (5 bases). CDR3 in amino acids: CASSGSNEQFF. The CDR3 region has the DNA TGTGCCAGCAGTGGGAGCAATGAGCAGTTCTTC.